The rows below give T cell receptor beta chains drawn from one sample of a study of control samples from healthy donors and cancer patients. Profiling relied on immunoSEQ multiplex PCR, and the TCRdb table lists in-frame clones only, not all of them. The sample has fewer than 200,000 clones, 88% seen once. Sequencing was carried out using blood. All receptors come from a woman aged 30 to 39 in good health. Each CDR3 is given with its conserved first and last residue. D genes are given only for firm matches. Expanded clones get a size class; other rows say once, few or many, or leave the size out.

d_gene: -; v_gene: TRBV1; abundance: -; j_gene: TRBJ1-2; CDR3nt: TGCACCAGCAGCCCTGGCAAGATCTGTGGCTACACCTTC; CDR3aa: CTSSPGKICGYTF
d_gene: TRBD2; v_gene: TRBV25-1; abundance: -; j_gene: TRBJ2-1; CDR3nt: TGTGCCAGCAGTGGACCCGGGACTAGCGGGGGGTCCTACAATGAGCAGTTCTTC; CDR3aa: CASSGPGTSGGSYNEQFF
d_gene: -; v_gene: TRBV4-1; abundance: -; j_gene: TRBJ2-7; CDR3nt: TGCGCCAGCAGCCAAAGGCCTACTAACTCCTACGAGCAGTACTTC; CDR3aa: CASSQRPTNSYEQYF
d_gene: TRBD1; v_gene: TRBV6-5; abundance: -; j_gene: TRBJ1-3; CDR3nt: TGTGCCAGCAGTAACCGGGACAGGGGAGGAAACACCATATATTTT; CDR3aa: CASSNRDRGGNTIYF
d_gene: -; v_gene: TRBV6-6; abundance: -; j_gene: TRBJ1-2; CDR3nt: TGTGCCAGCACGAGGGAGTTTGACTATGGCTACACCTTC; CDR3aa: CASTREFDYGYTF
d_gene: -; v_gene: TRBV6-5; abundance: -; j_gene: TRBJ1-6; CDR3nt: TGTGCCAGCAGTAACCCCGGGACCCATTTCTCCCTCCACTTT; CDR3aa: CASSNPGTHFSLHF
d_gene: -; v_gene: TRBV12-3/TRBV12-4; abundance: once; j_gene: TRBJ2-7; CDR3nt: TGTGCCAGCAGTTTAACAGGAGTTAACGAGCAGTACTTC; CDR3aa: CASSLTGVNEQYF
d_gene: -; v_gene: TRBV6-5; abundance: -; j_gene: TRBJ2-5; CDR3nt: TGTGCCAGCAGTTACTCGAAGGCGCCGACCCAAGAGACCCAGTACTTC; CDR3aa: CASSYSKAPTQETQYF
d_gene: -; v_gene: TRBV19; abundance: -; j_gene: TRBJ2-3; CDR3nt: TGTGCCAGTAGTACGTCCGGGTCCTACACAGATACGCAGTATTTT; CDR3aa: CASSTSGSYTDTQYF
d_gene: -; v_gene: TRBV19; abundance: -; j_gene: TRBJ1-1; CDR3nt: TGTGCCAGTAGTCCAGGCAGCGAAAACACTGAAGCTTTCTTT; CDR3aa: CASSPGSENTEAFF
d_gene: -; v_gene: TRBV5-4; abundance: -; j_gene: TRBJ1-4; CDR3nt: TGTGCCAGCAGCGTACGCCGGGGGTCTAATGAAAAACTGTTTTTT; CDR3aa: CASSVRRGSNEKLFF
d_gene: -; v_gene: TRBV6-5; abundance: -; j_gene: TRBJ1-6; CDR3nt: TGTGCCAGCAGTTACGAGGGGAATTCACCCCTCCACTTT; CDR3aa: CASSYEGNSPLHF
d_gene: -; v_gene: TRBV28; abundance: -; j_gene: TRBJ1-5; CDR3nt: TGTGCCAGCAGTTTAAGTTGGGGCAATCAGCCCCAGCATTTT; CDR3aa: CASSLSWGNQPQHF
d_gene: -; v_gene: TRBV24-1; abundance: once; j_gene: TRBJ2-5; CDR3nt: TGTGCCACCAGTGATTTGGACCGAGAGACCCAGTACTTC; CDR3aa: CATSDLDRETQYF
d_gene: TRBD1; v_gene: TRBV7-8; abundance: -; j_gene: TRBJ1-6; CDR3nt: TGTGCCAGCAGCTTAAGGGGGCAACCGCCCTCACCCCTCCACTTT; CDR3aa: CASSLRGQPPSPLHF
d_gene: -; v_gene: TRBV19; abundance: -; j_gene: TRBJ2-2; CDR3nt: TGTGCCAGTAGTAGGAGGGGGGGGACCGGGGAGCTGTTTTTT; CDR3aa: CASSRRGGTGELFF
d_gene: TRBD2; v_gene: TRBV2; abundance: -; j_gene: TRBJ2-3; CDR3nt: TGTGCCAGCAGAAATCTCCGGGGGGGGCCAGATACGCAGTATTTT; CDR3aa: CASRNLRGGPDTQYF
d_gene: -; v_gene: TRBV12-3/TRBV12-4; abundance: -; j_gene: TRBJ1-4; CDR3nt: TGTGCCAGCAGTTTGTTCGGGGAAGCCAAACTGTTTTTT; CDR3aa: CASSLFGEAKLFF
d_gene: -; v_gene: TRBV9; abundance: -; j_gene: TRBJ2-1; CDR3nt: TGTGCCAGCAGCGTAAGCCCCTACCCCGGGACCCTCGGTCATGAGCAGTTCTTC; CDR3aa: CASSVSPYPGTLGHEQFF
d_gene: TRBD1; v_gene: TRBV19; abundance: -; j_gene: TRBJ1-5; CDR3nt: TGTGCCAGTAGGAGGGACAGGGCTAGCAATCAGCCCCAGCATTTT; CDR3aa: CASRRDRASNQPQHF
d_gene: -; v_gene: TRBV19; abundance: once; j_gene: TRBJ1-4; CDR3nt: TGTGCCAGTAGTACCTTACCCTGGGAAAAACTGTTTTTT; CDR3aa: CASSTLPWEKLFF
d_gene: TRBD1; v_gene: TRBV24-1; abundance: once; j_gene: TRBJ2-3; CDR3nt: TGTGCCACCAGGGACAGGGCCCTCGCAGATACGCAGTATTTT; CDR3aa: CATRDRALADTQYF
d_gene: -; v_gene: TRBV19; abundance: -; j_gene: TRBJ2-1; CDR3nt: TGTGCCAGTAGTATAATCGGCCCCATTAGCTACAATGAGCAGTTCTTC; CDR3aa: CASSIIGPISYNEQFF
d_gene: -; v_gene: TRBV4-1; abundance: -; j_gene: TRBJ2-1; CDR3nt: TGCGCCAGCAGCCAAGATTCAGCGGGTTCCTACAATGAGCAGTTCTTC; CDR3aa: CASSQDSAGSYNEQFF
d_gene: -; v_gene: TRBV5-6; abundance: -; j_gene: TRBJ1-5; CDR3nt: TGTGCCAGCAGCTTGGACAGCAGCAATCAGCCCCAGCATTTT; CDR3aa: CASSLDSSNQPQHF
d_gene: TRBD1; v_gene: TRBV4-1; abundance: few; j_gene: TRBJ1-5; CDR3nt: TGCGCCAGCAGCCAAGCGACAGGGTCGCAGCCCCAGCATTTT; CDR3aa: CASSQATGSQPQHF
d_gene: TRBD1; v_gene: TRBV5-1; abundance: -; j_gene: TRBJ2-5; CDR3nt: TGCGCCAGCAGCTTGGTTGGTTTAGGGACAGGGGCGGAGACCCAGTACTTC; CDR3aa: CASSLVGLGTGAETQYF
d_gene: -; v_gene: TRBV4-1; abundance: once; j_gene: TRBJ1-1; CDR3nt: TGCGCCAGCAGCCAAGTCCGGGACAACACTGAAGCTTTCTTT; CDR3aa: CASSQVRDNTEAFF
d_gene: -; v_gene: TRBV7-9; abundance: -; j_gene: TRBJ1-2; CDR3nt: TGTGCCAGCACCTCCGTGGGGGCCGACGACTATGGCTACACCTTC; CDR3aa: CASTSVGADDYGYTF
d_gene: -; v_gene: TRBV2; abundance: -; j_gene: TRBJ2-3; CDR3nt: TGTGCCAGCAGTGAAGCGCTTCTGGCAACCCTTACGCAGTATTTT; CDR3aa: CASSEALLATLTQYF
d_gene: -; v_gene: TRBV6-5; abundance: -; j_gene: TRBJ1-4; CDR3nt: TGTGCCAGCAGTTCTTCACGGAGGAATGAAAAACTGTTTTTT; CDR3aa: CASSSSRRNEKLFF
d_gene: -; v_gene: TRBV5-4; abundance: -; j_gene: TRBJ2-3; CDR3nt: TGTGCCAGCAGCTTGGGGGGAAGGGCTAGCACAGATACGCAGTATTTT; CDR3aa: CASSLGGRASTDTQYF
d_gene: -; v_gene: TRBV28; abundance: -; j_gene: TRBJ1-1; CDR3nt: TGTGCCAGCAGTCCACCCACTAAAAGAATCACTGAAGCTTTCTTT; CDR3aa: CASSPPTKRITEAFF
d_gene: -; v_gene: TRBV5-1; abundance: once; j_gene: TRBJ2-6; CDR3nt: TGCGCCAGCCGGTCTGGGGTTTTTGGGGCCAACGTCCTGACTTTC; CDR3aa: CASRSGVFGANVLTF
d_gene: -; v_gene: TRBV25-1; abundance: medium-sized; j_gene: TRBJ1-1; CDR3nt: TGTGCCAGCAGGGCACATATAGATTTAGAAGCTTTCTTT; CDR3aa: CASRAHIDLEAFF
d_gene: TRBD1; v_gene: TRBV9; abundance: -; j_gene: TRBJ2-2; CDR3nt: TGTGCCAGCAGCGTAGGGACAGGGAACACCGGGGAGCTGTTTTTT; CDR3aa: CASSVGTGNTGELFF
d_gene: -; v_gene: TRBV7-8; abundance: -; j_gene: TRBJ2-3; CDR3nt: TGTGCCAGCAGCTTAGACATGAGAGATACGCAGTATTTT; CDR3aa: CASSLDMRDTQYF
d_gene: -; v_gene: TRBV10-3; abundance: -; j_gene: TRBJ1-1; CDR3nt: TGTGCCATCAATGGGAAGGGAATGAACACTGAAGCTTTCTTT; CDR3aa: CAINGKGMNTEAFF
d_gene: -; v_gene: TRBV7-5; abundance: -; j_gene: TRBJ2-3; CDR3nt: TGTGTCAGAAGCTACCGGGGGGCTCGCACAGATACGCAGTATTTT; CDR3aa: CVRSYRGARTDTQYF
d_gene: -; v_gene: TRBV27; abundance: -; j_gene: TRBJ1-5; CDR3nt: TGTGCCAGCAGTCACGGGAGAGCCTCTAATCAGCCCCAGCATTTT; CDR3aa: CASSHGRASNQPQHF
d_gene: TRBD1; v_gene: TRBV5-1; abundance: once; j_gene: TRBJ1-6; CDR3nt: TGCGCCAGCAGCAGGGACAGAGCCAATTCACCCCTCCACTTT; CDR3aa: CASSRDRANSPLHF
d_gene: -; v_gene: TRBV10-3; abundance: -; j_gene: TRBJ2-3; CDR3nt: TGTGCCATCAGTGAAACCCTTAGCACAGATACGCAGTATTTT; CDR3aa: CAISETLSTDTQYF
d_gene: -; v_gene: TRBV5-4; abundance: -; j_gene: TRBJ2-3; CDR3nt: TGTGCCAGCAGCTTCAGCACAGATACGCAGTATTTT; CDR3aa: CASSFSTDTQYF
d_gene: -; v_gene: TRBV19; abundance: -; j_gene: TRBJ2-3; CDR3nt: TGTGCCACCAGAGGGGACACAGATACGCAGTATTTT; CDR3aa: CATRGDTDTQYF
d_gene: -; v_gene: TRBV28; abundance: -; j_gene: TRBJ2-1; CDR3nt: TGTGCCAGCAGTTTCCCCTACCTGGCTAGTGATTCCTACAATGAGCAGTTCTTC; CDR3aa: CASSFPYLASDSYNEQFF
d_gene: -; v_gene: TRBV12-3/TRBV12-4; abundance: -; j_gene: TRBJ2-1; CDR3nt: TGTGCCAGCAGTTTAGGGAATGAGCAGTTCTTC; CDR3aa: CASSLGNEQFF
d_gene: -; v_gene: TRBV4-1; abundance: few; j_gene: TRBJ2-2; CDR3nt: TGCGCCAGCAGCCTATCTTCAGGGGCGGGAGCATACACCGGGGAGCTGTTTTTT; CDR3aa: CASSLSSGAGAYTGELFF
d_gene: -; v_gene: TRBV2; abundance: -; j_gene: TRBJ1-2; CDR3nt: TGTGCCAGCAGGGGGCAGTCAGGTGGCTACACCTTC; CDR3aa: CASRGQSGGYTF